The clone carrying this TCR beta chain has only a few counts. The antigen is not known. The data originate from a study of T-cell memory formation after mild COVID-19. Whole-study context: TCR clusters largely stayed donor specific.

TCR alpha and TCR beta cDNA libraries carrying sample barcodes and UMIs were produced by 5'RACE using constant-segment primers. TCRdb analysed the 5' RACE reads with MiXCR anew, one entry per CDR3 protein. The sample consists of a few hundred thousand distinct CDR3 sequences, about 21% of them appearing once. CDR1 is SNHLY and CDR2 is FYNNEI in the germline V gene. Between the trimmed V and J ends, which lost 3 bases and 6 bases, there was a span of 15 bases. The CDR3 is made up of 15 amino acids. Whole-study findings and limits: In pre-infection memory, a portion of responding clones appeared, which suggested that cross-reactive memory joined.

The sequence was collected from an adult woman who had mild COVID-19 (a few samples of this study predate the infection). Cell type and time point are not known. The chain is built from TRBV2 and TRBJ2-1; D remains unclear. The sample was PBMCs or a T cell subset sorted from them (not recorded which). CDR3: CASSDHGPYPNEQFF. The CDR3 coding sequence is TGTGCCAGCAGTGATCATGGACCCTACCCCAATGAGCAGTTCTTC.